The 7 T cell receptor beta chains below all came from one sample that was sequenced in a study of OX40 agonist ivuxolimab in advanced cancers. Assay: immunoSEQ multiplex PCR; the TCRdb copy retains only in-frame clones and omits some. The sample consists of over 35,000 clones, 80% to 90% of them appearing once. The material sequenced was CD4+ or CD8+ T cells sorted from blood, taken in a trial of the OX40 agonist ivuxolimab. These receptors originate from an adult with an advanced solid tumor such as melanoma, head and neck, liver or kidney cancer.

The chain is built from TRBV29-1 and TRBJ1-2; possibly TRBD1 for D (5 bases). V was pared by 7 bases and J by 3 bases, with 12 bases between. The V gene's germline CDR1 is SQVTM and CDR2 ANQGSEA. The CDR3 has 12 amino acids. In DNA, the CDR3 is TGCAGCGGGGAGACGGGGGACTATGGCTACACCTTC. Translating it yields CSGETGDYGYTF.

CDR3 DNA: TGTGCCAGCTCACAGATCAGCAACAATGAGCAGTTCTTC. Its protein product is CASSQISNNEQFF. The gene calls are TRBV18 and TRBJ2-1; D remains unclear. V dropped 4 bases and J dropped 5 bases, with 9 bases sitting between them. The CDR3 extends over 13 amino acids. Looked up from germline, CDR1 is KGHSH and CDR2 is LQKENI. Variable domain in full (rest from reference TRBV18 and TRBJ2-1): NAGVMQNPRHLVRRRGQEARLRCSPMKGHSHVYWYRQLPEEGLKFMVYLQKENIIDESGMPKERFSAEFPKEGPSILRIQQVVRGDSAAYFCASSQISNNEQFFGPGTRLTVL.

The chain recombines TRBV7-2 with TRBJ2-5; unclear D gene. Germline values: CDR1 SGHTA, CDR2 FQGNSA. The CDR3 runs to 14 residues. Trimming removed 1 base at V and 4 bases at J, with 10 bases between. This CDR3 is CASSLGLARETQYF. For the CDR3, the DNA is TGTGCCAGCAGCTTAGGATTAGCACGAGAGACCCAGTACTTC.

This chain connects TRBV7-3 to TRBJ2-7; possible D gene TRBD1, 5 bases. Trimming took off 5 bases at V and 6 bases at J, with 17 bases between the two ends. CDR1 and CDR2 (germline): SGHTA, FQGTGA. This CDR3 is 14 amino acids long. CDR3 in DNA: TGTGCCAGCAGCCCAGGACACCTTCGAGGCGAGCAGTACTTC. This sequence encodes CASSPGHLRGEQYF.

This chain uses TRBV7-9 with TRBJ2-3, with TRBD1 identical over 7 bases. The CDR3 loop spans 13 amino acids. CDR1 is SEHNR, CDR2 FQNEAQ, per germline (reference sequence). V shed 7 bases and J 5 bases; nucleotides not matched to a gene: 6. CDR3 bases: TGTGCCAGCATCGGGACAGACGGAGATACGCAGTATTTT. The encoded protein is CASIGTDGDTQYF.

This clone is classed as medium-sized. This chain joins TRBV19 and TRBJ1-1; D not resolved. The CDR3 is made up of 15 amino acids. Trimming took 7 bases from V and 5 from J, leaving 20 bases between them. CDR1 and CDR2 (germline): LNHDA, SQIVND (reference sequence). The CDR3 loop reads CASKVAALSGTEAFF. CDR3 in DNA: TGTGCCAGTAAGGTGGCCGCTCTTAGTGGGACTGAAGCTTTCTTT.

The chain joins TRBV7-9 to TRBJ1-6; weak D call: TRBD1 (5 bases). Trimming removed 1 base from V and 7 bases from J, with 11 bases in between. Germline V gene sequence: CDR1 SEHNR, CDR2 FQNEAQ (reference sequence). The length of the CDR3 is 15 residues. This CDR3 reads CASSLVAGYNSPLHF. The DNA of the CDR3 is TGTGCCAGCAGCTTAGTGGCAGGGTACAATTCACCCCTCCACTTT. The complete variable domain, with remaining parts taken from reference TRBV7-9 and TRBJ1-6, reads DTGVSQNPRHKITKRGQNVTFRCDPISEHNRLYWYRQTLGQGPEFLTYFQNEAQLEKSRLLSDRFSAERPKGSFSTLEIQRTEQGDSAMYLCASSLVAGYNSPLHFGNGTRLTVT.